The rows below give T cell receptor beta chains drawn from one sample of a study of Graves' ophthalmopathy and Graves' hyperthyroidism. TCRdb re-derived calls from the multiplex PCR reads in MiXCR, one entry per CDR3 protein. This table has some 400,000 distinct CDR3 sequences, about a sixth appearing once. What was sequenced was peripheral blood. The receptors were sampled from a woman between 18 and 29 years old with Graves' ophthalmopathy. The CDR3 runs from the conserved cysteine through the conserved F or W. D genes are given only for firm matches. Some rows have no size entry. The others give once, few or many, or a class for an expanded clone.

d_gene: .; j_gene: TRBJ1-1; v_gene: TRBV4-1; abundance: many; CDR3aa: CASRSSRDMGPEAFF; CDR3nt: TGCGCCAGCAGGAGCTCGAGAGACATGGGGCCTGAAGCTTTCTTT
d_gene: TRBD2; j_gene: TRBJ2-5; v_gene: TRBV28; abundance: .; CDR3aa: CASSFFGLAGNQREKETQYF; CDR3nt: TGTGCCAGCAGTTTTTTCGGGCTAGCGGGAAATCAAAGAGAAAAAGAGACCCAGTACTTC
d_gene: .; j_gene: TRBJ2-4; v_gene: TRBV6-1; abundance: many; CDR3aa: CASSDLGIKHGIQYF; CDR3nt: TGTGCCAGCAGTGACCTAGGGATTAAGCATGGCATTCAGTACTTC
d_gene: TRBD2; j_gene: TRBJ2-5; v_gene: TRBV11-2; abundance: many; CDR3aa: CASSLSWDVRGAETQYF; CDR3nt: TGTGCCAGCAGCTTATCCTGGGACGTGCGGGGGGCGGAGACCCAGTACTTC
d_gene: TRBD2; j_gene: TRBJ2-2; v_gene: TRBV28; abundance: many; CDR3aa: CASTPGGPGELFF; CDR3nt: TGTGCCAGCACCCCGGGAGGGCCCGGGGAGCTGTTTTTT
d_gene: TRBD1; j_gene: TRBJ1-5; v_gene: TRBV2; abundance: many; CDR3aa: CASSYEDRDNQPQHF; CDR3nt: TGTGCCAGCTCCTACGAGGACAGGGACAATCAGCCCCAGCATTTT
d_gene: TRBD1; j_gene: TRBJ1-5; v_gene: TRBV6-4; abundance: many; CDR3aa: CASSAWTGLIRSNQPQHF; CDR3nt: TGTGCCAGCAGTGCCTGGACAGGGTTGATTAGGAGCAATCAGCCCCAGCATTTT
d_gene: .; j_gene: TRBJ1-5; v_gene: TRBV12-3/TRBV12-4; abundance: many; CDR3aa: CASGSGSQPQHF; CDR3nt: TGTGCCAGCGGCTCAGGCTCTCAGCCCCAGCATTTT
d_gene: TRBD2; j_gene: TRBJ2-3; v_gene: TRBV27; abundance: many; CDR3aa: CASSRDSGRARDTQYF; CDR3nt: TGTGCCAGCAGTAGGGATAGCGGGAGGGCCCGGGATACGCAGTATTTT
d_gene: .; j_gene: TRBJ2-7; v_gene: TRBV6-2/TRBV6-3; abundance: many; CDR3aa: CASSYAGNPSYEQYF; CDR3nt: TGTGCCAGCAGTTATGCAGGTAACCCCTCCTACGAGCAGTACTTC
d_gene: .; j_gene: TRBJ1-6; v_gene: TRBV12-3/TRBV12-4; abundance: .; CDR3aa: CASSGLGLRNSPLHF; CDR3nt: TGTGCCAGCAGCGGGTTGGGACTCCGAAATTCACCCCTCCACTTT
d_gene: TRBD2; j_gene: TRBJ2-5; v_gene: TRBV6-1; abundance: many; CDR3aa: CASRNSGRASETQYF; CDR3nt: TGTGCCAGCAGGAATAGCGGGAGGGCCTCGGAGACCCAGTACTTC
d_gene: TRBD2; j_gene: TRBJ2-2; v_gene: TRBV10-1; abundance: many; CDR3aa: CASSDSPSGSSGAGELFF; CDR3nt: TGCGCCAGCAGTGATTCCCCTAGCGGGAGCAGTGGGGCCGGGGAGCTGTTTTTT
d_gene: TRBD2; j_gene: TRBJ2-7; v_gene: TRBV6-1; abundance: many; CDR3aa: CASSQLAGVFYEQYF; CDR3nt: TGTGCCAGCAGTCAACTAGCGGGAGTTTTTTACGAGCAGTACTTC
d_gene: .; j_gene: TRBJ2-7; v_gene: TRBV6-5; abundance: many; CDR3aa: CASSFGQGSSYEQYF; CDR3nt: TGTGCCAGCAGTTTCGGGCAGGGGAGCTCCTACGAGCAGTACTTC
d_gene: .; j_gene: TRBJ1-1; v_gene: TRBV5-5; abundance: many; CDR3aa: CASSLNEAFF; CDR3nt: TGTGCCAGCAGCTTGAATGAAGCTTTCTTT
d_gene: .; j_gene: TRBJ1-3; v_gene: TRBV6-5; abundance: .; CDR3aa: CASSSDRAGNTIYF; CDR3nt: TGTGCCAGCAGTTCCGACAGAGCCGGAAACACCATATATTTT
d_gene: .; j_gene: TRBJ2-4; v_gene: TRBV12-3/TRBV12-4; abundance: many; CDR3aa: CASSLDTGDIQYF; CDR3nt: TGTGCCAGCAGTTTAGATACAGGAGACATTCAGTACTTC
d_gene: .; j_gene: TRBJ2-5; v_gene: TRBV19; abundance: .; CDR3aa: CASSTHWDETQYF; CDR3nt: TGTGCCAGTAGTACCCACTGGGACGAGACCCAGTACTTC
d_gene: .; j_gene: TRBJ2-5; v_gene: TRBV6-4; abundance: many; CDR3aa: CASSDRVGETQYF; CDR3nt: TGTGCCAGCAGTGACAGGGTTGGAGAGACCCAGTACTTC
d_gene: .; j_gene: TRBJ1-5; v_gene: TRBV4-3; abundance: many; CDR3aa: CASSQDGRNQPQHF; CDR3nt: TGCGCCAGCAGCCAAGACGGACGCAATCAGCCCCAGCATTTT
d_gene: .; j_gene: TRBJ1-1; v_gene: TRBV7-9; abundance: many; CDR3aa: CASSLAQQSEAFF; CDR3nt: TGTGCCAGCAGCTTAGCGCAACAGTCTGAAGCTTTCTTT
d_gene: .; j_gene: TRBJ2-5; v_gene: TRBV11-2; abundance: many; CDR3aa: CASSLYGRTGETQYF; CDR3nt: TGTGCCAGCAGCCTTTATGGACGGACCGGAGAGACCCAGTACTTC
d_gene: TRBD2; j_gene: TRBJ2-5; v_gene: TRBV9; abundance: .; CDR3aa: CASSPTSGSETQYF; CDR3nt: TGTGCCAGCAGCCCGACTAGCGGGTCGGAGACCCAGTACTTC
d_gene: .; j_gene: TRBJ2-1; v_gene: TRBV7-8; abundance: many; CDR3aa: CASNDLGEDEQFF; CDR3nt: TGTGCCAGCAACGATCTAGGGGAGGATGAGCAGTTCTTC
d_gene: .; j_gene: TRBJ2-5; v_gene: TRBV7-8; abundance: many; CDR3aa: CASSLMRGRETQYF; CDR3nt: TGTGCCAGCAGCTTAATGCGAGGTCGAGAGACCCAGTACTTC
d_gene: .; j_gene: TRBJ1-2; v_gene: TRBV28; abundance: many; CDR3aa: CASSLNVGGGYGYTF; CDR3nt: TGTGCCAGCAGTTTAAACGTGGGGGGCGGCTATGGCTACACCTTC
d_gene: .; j_gene: TRBJ1-5; v_gene: TRBV6-2/TRBV6-3; abundance: many; CDR3aa: CASSSPEGAGAQPQHF; CDR3nt: TGTGCCAGCAGTTCTCCGGAAGGTGCGGGGGCTCAGCCCCAGCATTTT
d_gene: .; j_gene: TRBJ2-7; v_gene: TRBV12-3/TRBV12-4; abundance: many; CDR3aa: CASSLRPEPPYEQYF; CDR3nt: TGTGCCAGCAGTTTACGTCCGGAACCTCCCTACGAGCAGTACTTC
d_gene: .; j_gene: TRBJ1-5; v_gene: TRBV28; abundance: many; CDR3aa: CASRLDGPSEVRPQHF; CDR3nt: TGTGCCAGCAGACTTGACGGGCCCAGCGAGGTGAGGCCCCAGCATTTT
d_gene: TRBD1; j_gene: TRBJ1-6; v_gene: TRBV20-1; abundance: few; CDR3aa: CSARDGTVRNSPLHF; CDR3nt: TGCAGTGCTAGAGACGGGACAGTGAGGAATTCACCCCTCCACTTT
d_gene: .; j_gene: TRBJ2-6; v_gene: TRBV5-1; abundance: many; CDR3aa: CASSFPTTNRQGGASGANVLTF; CDR3nt: TGCGCCAGCAGCTTTCCCACCACTAACCGACAGGGAGGTGCGTCTGGGGCCAACGTCCTGACTTTC
d_gene: .; j_gene: TRBJ2-7; v_gene: TRBV3-1; abundance: many; CDR3aa: CASSHQFPGLAYPYEQYF; CDR3nt: TGTGCCAGCAGCCATCAATTCCCTGGGCTAGCGTATCCCTACGAGCAGTACTTC
d_gene: .; j_gene: TRBJ1-1; v_gene: TRBV6-2/TRBV6-3; abundance: many; CDR3aa: CASSYSSPVSVNTEAFF; CDR3nt: TGTGCCAGCAGTTACTCGAGCCCAGTCTCGGTGAACACTGAAGCTTTCTTT
d_gene: .; j_gene: TRBJ1-6; v_gene: TRBV6-5; abundance: many; CDR3aa: CASSYVLDSPLHF; CDR3nt: TGTGCCAGCAGTTACGTCCTGGATTCACCCCTCCACTTT
d_gene: .; j_gene: TRBJ2-7; v_gene: TRBV25-1; abundance: many; CDR3aa: CATRKDGSEQYF; CDR3nt: TGTGCCACCCGAAAGGACGGGAGCGAGCAGTACTTC
d_gene: .; j_gene: TRBJ1-2; v_gene: TRBV6-2/TRBV6-3; abundance: .; CDR3aa: CASTPDPGGRGYTF; CDR3nt: TGTGCCAGCACCCCTGACCCCGGGGGACGTGGCTACACCTTC
d_gene: .; j_gene: TRBJ2-5; v_gene: TRBV20-1; abundance: few; CDR3aa: CSAYDGNSRGTQYF; CDR3nt: TGCAGTGCTTACGACGGGAACAGTCGGGGGACCCAGTACTTC
d_gene: .; j_gene: TRBJ1-1; v_gene: TRBV12-3/TRBV12-4; abundance: many; CDR3aa: CASSLGGTFGLAEAFF; CDR3nt: TGTGCCAGCAGTTTAGGGGGGACATTCGGTCTTGCTGAAGCTTTCTTT
d_gene: .; j_gene: TRBJ1-1; v_gene: TRBV15; abundance: .; CDR3aa: CATSSNRALRTEAFF; CDR3nt: TGTGCCACCAGCAGTAACAGGGCTCTGAGGACTGAAGCTTTCTTT
d_gene: .; j_gene: TRBJ2-7; v_gene: TRBV18; abundance: many; CDR3aa: CASSQASYEQYF; CDR3nt: TGTGCCAGCTCACAAGCATCCTACGAGCAGTACTTC
d_gene: .; j_gene: TRBJ1-1; v_gene: TRBV20-1; abundance: many; CDR3aa: CSAGGRGGTEAFF; CDR3nt: TGCAGTGCCGGAGGGAGAGGGGGCACTGAAGCTTTCTTT
d_gene: TRBD1; j_gene: TRBJ1-1; v_gene: TRBV20-1; abundance: many; CDR3aa: CSARRWDRGTEAFF; CDR3nt: TGCAGTGCTAGACGATGGGACAGGGGAACTGAAGCTTTCTTT
d_gene: .; j_gene: TRBJ2-2; v_gene: TRBV20-1; abundance: once; CDR3aa: CSASDTRVGNTGELFF; CDR3nt: TGCAGTGCTAGCGACACGAGAGTGGGGAACACCGGGGAGCTGTTTTTT
d_gene: .; j_gene: TRBJ2-7; v_gene: TRBV6-1; abundance: many; CDR3aa: CASSEATGGAYEQYF; CDR3nt: TGTGCCAGCAGTGAAGCGACTGGGGGTGCGTACGAGCAGTACTTC
d_gene: .; j_gene: TRBJ2-2; v_gene: TRBV6-2/TRBV6-3; abundance: many; CDR3aa: CASLRGIPGELFF; CDR3nt: TGTGCCAGCTTGCGCGGGATTCCGGGGGAGCTGTTTTTT
d_gene: .; j_gene: TRBJ2-2; v_gene: TRBV28; abundance: many; CDR3aa: CASSLLHPRNTGELFF; CDR3nt: TGTGCCAGCAGTTTATTACACCCCCGGAACACCGGGGAGCTGTTTTTT
d_gene: .; j_gene: TRBJ2-7; v_gene: TRBV5-1; abundance: .; CDR3aa: CASSSSGTSSSYEQYF; CDR3nt: TGCGCCAGCAGCTCGTCCGGGACATCGAGCTCCTACGAGCAGTACTTC
d_gene: TRBD1; j_gene: TRBJ2-2; v_gene: TRBV28; abundance: many; CDR3aa: CASSFIGQGGTGELFF; CDR3nt: TGTGCCAGCAGTTTTATTGGACAGGGGGGCACCGGGGAGCTGTTTTTT
d_gene: .; j_gene: TRBJ2-5; v_gene: TRBV7-3; abundance: many; CDR3aa: CASSLAGRSGETQYF; CDR3nt: TGTGCCAGCAGCTTGGCCGGCCGGTCCGGTGAGACCCAGTACTTC
d_gene: TRBD2; j_gene: TRBJ2-1; v_gene: TRBV7-2; abundance: many; CDR3aa: CASSLSLGGGSNEQFF; CDR3nt: TGTGCCAGCAGCTTATCTCTGGGCGGGGGGTCAAATGAGCAGTTCTTC
d_gene: .; j_gene: TRBJ1-2; v_gene: TRBV6-1; abundance: few; CDR3aa: CASSHGQRTYGYTF; CDR3nt: TGTGCCAGCAGTCATGGACAGCGAACCTATGGCTACACCTTC
d_gene: .; j_gene: TRBJ2-7; v_gene: TRBV7-2; abundance: many; CDR3aa: CASSLTVQQGYEQYF; CDR3nt: TGTGCCAGCAGCCTGACTGTACAACAGGGCTACGAGCAGTACTTC
d_gene: .; j_gene: TRBJ1-2; v_gene: TRBV27; abundance: many; CDR3aa: CASSLFAGNYGYTF; CDR3nt: TGTGCCAGCAGTTTATTCGCGGGGAACTATGGCTACACCTTC
d_gene: TRBD1; j_gene: TRBJ1-2; v_gene: TRBV19; abundance: many; CDR3aa: CASSTTGTGGDGYTF; CDR3nt: TGTGCCAGTAGTACTACCGGGACAGGGGGCGATGGCTACACCTTC
d_gene: .; j_gene: TRBJ2-7; v_gene: TRBV29-1; abundance: many; CDR3aa: CSVGTPTDSYEQYF; CDR3nt: TGCAGCGTCGGCACGCCGACGGATTCCTACGAGCAGTACTTC
d_gene: TRBD1; j_gene: TRBJ1-1; v_gene: TRBV12-3/TRBV12-4; abundance: .; CDR3aa: CASSHTRQGRGTEAFF; CDR3nt: TGTGCCAGCAGCCATACCCGACAGGGCAGGGGCACTGAAGCTTTCTTT
d_gene: .; j_gene: TRBJ1-2; v_gene: TRBV9; abundance: many; CDR3aa: CASSVRTGTEGYTF; CDR3nt: TGTGCCAGCAGCGTGAGAACAGGGACGGAAGGCTACACCTTC
d_gene: TRBD1; j_gene: TRBJ2-5; v_gene: TRBV10-2; abundance: many; CDR3aa: CASRSPGTGTETQYF; CDR3nt: TGCGCCAGCAGGTCTCCCGGGACAGGGACAGAGACCCAGTACTTC
d_gene: .; j_gene: TRBJ2-7; v_gene: TRBV28; abundance: many; CDR3aa: CASGGEEIYEQYF; CDR3nt: TGTGCCAGCGGAGGGGAGGAGATCTACGAGCAGTACTTC